Listed here are 14 T cell receptor beta chains from one sample, sequenced in a study of EBV T-cell therapy then PD-1 blockade in nasopharyngeal carcinoma. The table came from immunoSEQ multiplex PCR; TCRdb's copy has only in-frame clones and leaves some out. This table has more than 20,000 clones, 65% to 85% appearing once. As for treatment: AdE1-LMPpoly-expanded autologous EBV-specific T-cell therapy followed by anti-PD-1 nivolumab. No antigen has been assigned to these receptors. This material consisted of CD8+ T cells from blood, taken at day -245 from a patient whose treatment included autologous EBV-specific T cells and nivolumab. These receptors all stem from a man aged 40-55 years with nasopharyngeal carcinoma.

The rearrangement links TRBV30 to TRBJ1-1; no reliable D call. The germline V and J ends were trimmed by 4 bases and 3 bases, with 15 bases remaining between them. The CDR3 has 14 residues. Germline lookup yields CDR1 GTSNPN and CDR2 SVGIG (reference sequence). CDR3 in DNA: TGTGCCTGGACTCCCCTGGGCAGCTACACTGAAGCTTTCTTT. The encoded protein is CAWTPLGSYTEAFF.

The chain employs TRBV19 and TRBJ2-5, with unresolved D. Germline lookup yields CDR1 LNHDA and CDR2 SQIVND (reference sequence). The V end lost 1 base, the J end lost 2 bases, and 8 bases lay between the germline ends. The CDR3 consists of 14 residues. The CDR3: CASSIVAWQETQYF. The CDR3 region has the DNA TGTGCCAGTAGTATAGTTGCCTGGCAAGAGACCCAGTACTTC.

The V gene is TRBV4-3, the J gene TRBJ2-7; no clear D. The CDR3 extends over 15 amino acids. Germline values: CDR1 LGHNA, CDR2 YSLEER. With 2 bases removed from V and 5 bases from J, the gap between germline ends came to 16 bases. This CDR3 reads CASSQRNVRNHEQYF. The CDR3 nucleotides are TGCGCCAGCAGCCAAAGGAATGTGCGAAACCACGAGCAGTACTTC.

The chain recombines TRBV13 with TRBJ2-2; D is tentatively TRBD1 or TRBD2 (6 bases each). Germline CDR1 and CDR2: PRHDT and FYEKMQ (reference sequence). The CDR3 is 14 residues long. V was clipped by 4 bases and J by 7 bases, with 13 bases between them. The CDR3 sequence is CASSSLGGHGELFF. In DNA form, the CDR3 reads TGTGCCAGCAGCTCCCTAGGGGGGCACGGGGAGCTGTTTTTT.

The CDR3 bases are TGTGCCAGCAGCTCGCTTCCCCCGGGGGGGCGCACAGATACGCAGTATTTT. The encoded protein is CASSSLPPGGRTDTQYF. The chain joins TRBV7-9 to TRBJ2-3, with 8 bases that match TRBD2. The CDR3 has 17 amino acids. Germline lookup yields CDR1 SEHNR and CDR2 FQNEAQ (reference sequence). V was clipped by 4 bases and J by 1 base; unmatched bases: 10.

The chain carries TRBV27 and TRBJ2-7, with TRBD1 identical over 7 bases. V shed 2 bases and J 3 bases; nucleotides not matched to a gene: 7. This CDR3 region has 15 residues. Germline CDR1 reads MNHEY; CDR2 reads SMNVEV (reference sequence). The CDR3, as DNA: TGTGCCAGCAGTTTAACAGAGGGGGCATTCTACGAGCAGTACTTC. Its protein is CASSLTEGAFYEQYF.

This chain joins TRBV27 and TRBJ1-1; no firm D call. The CDR3 loop spans 14 amino acids. Trimming stripped 4 bases from V and 2 bases from J, with 11 bases between. Germline V CDR1 and CDR2: MNHEY, SMNVEV (reference sequence). This CDR3 reads CASSWSRLNTEAFF. The DNA of the CDR3 is TGTGCCAGCAGTTGGAGCAGACTTAACACTGAAGCTTTCTTT.

The chain uses TRBV28 and TRBJ2-1; D not certain. Trimming stripped 2 bases from V and 0 bases from J, with 5 bases between. Germline V gene data show CDR1 as MDHEN and CDR2 as SYDVKM. This CDR3 has 14 amino acids. Written as DNA, the CDR3 is TGTGCCAGCAGTTTAGAAGGCTCCTACAATGAGCAGTTCTTC. Protein sequence: CASSLEGSYNEQFF.

CDR3 residues: CAWRGDTEAFF. The CDR3 DNA is TGTGCCTGGAGGGGGGACACTGAAGCTTTCTTT. The rearrangement links TRBV7-9 to TRBJ1-1; tentative D call: TRBD1 (6 bases). Germline V gene lookup returns CDR1 SEHNR and CDR2 FQNEAQ (reference sequence). The CDR3 loop spans 11 amino acids. Trimming removed 11 bases from V and 3 bases from J, with 10 bases in between.

DNA for the CDR3: TGTGCCAGCAGCTTAGATGGGGGAGTGAGGTATGGCTACACCTTC. Translated, it gives CASSLDGGVRYGYTF. The chain combines TRBV7-8 with TRBJ1-2; D possibly corresponds to TRBD1 (5 bases). Germline CDR1 is SGHVS and CDR2 is FQNEAQ. V was pared by 1 base and J by 5 bases, with 14 bases between. The CDR3 totals 15 residues.

The V call is TRBV7-3, the J call TRBJ2-7, with D possibly matching TRBD2 (6 bases). Trimming left V 5 bases short and J 1 base short, with 12 bases between. The CDR3 consists of 14 residues. The germline gives CDR1 SGHTA, CDR2 FQGTGA. The CDR3 sequence: CASSQYGTSYEQYF. The CDR3 bases are TGTGCCAGCAGCCAATACGGGACTTCCTACGAGCAGTACTTC.

V usage is TRBV5-6 and J usage is TRBJ1-5; tentatively, D is TRBD1 (6 bases). The CDR3 has 15 amino acids. Germline lookup yields CDR1 SGHDT and CDR2 YYEEEE. V was cut by 3 bases and J by 3 bases, with 13 bases left in between. This CDR3 is CASSSGHLINQPQHF. The CDR3 DNA sequence: TGTGCCAGCAGCTCGGGACACCTGATCAATCAGCCCCAGCATTTT. Together with reference TRBV5-6 and TRBJ1-5, the CDR3 gives the full variable domain: DAGVTQSPTHLIKTRGQQVTLRCSPKSGHDTVSWYQQALGQGPQFIFQYYEEEERQRGNFPDRFSGHQFPNYSSELNVNALLLGDSALYLCASSSGHLINQPQHFGDGTRLSIL.

The chain is built from TRBV6-4 and TRBJ2-1; tentatively, D is TRBD2 (6 bases). CDR3 length: 15 residues. CDR1 and CDR2 (germline): MRHNA, SNTAGT. V was clipped by 0 bases and J by 6 bases, with 12 bases between them. CDR3: CASSDSPGVVNEQFF. The CDR3 DNA reads as TGTGCCAGCAGTGACTCTCCGGGAGTGGTCAATGAGCAGTTCTTC.

The rearrangement links TRBV19 to TRBJ1-2, with no clear D. Germline assignment: CDR1 LNHDA and CDR2 SQIVND (reference sequence). Trimming cost V 11 bases and J 8 bases, with 18 bases left between them. The CDR3 consists of 12 residues. The CDR3 DNA follows: TGTGCCTTCTCACAGTCGGGCGGGGGCTACACCTTC. This codes for CAFSQSGGGYTF. Looking up the rest from reference TRBV19 and TRBJ1-2 gives the full variable domain: DGGITQSPKYLFRKEGQNVTLSCEQNLNHDAMYWYRQDPGQGLRLIYYSQIVNDFQKGDIAEGYSVSREKKESFPLTVTSAQKNPTAFYLCAFSQSGGGYTFGSGTRLTVV.